The clone carrying this T cell receptor (beta chain) was counted once. Germline-derived CDR1 and CDR2 are SGHRS and YFSETQ. V shed 2 bases, J shed 4 bases, and the junction held 8 bases outside the gene matches. The CDR3 totals 15 residues. The data were taken from a study of CD8 T cells in Susac syndrome. The RNA, about 0.5 to 1 ug, was put through reverse transcription using random hexamers. Via MiXCR, TCRdb re-called the immunoSEQ multiplex PCR reads, giving one row per CDR3 protein. In the table there are 330,000 or so distinct CDR3 sequences, around 91% of which are singletons. The receptor comes from a human donor with multiple sclerosis. V and J are TRBV5-1 and TRBJ1-1; 7 bases fit TRBD1. Source material: CD8+ T cells from PBMCs. CDR3 amino acids: CASSLPQGGTTEAFF. CDR3 sequence (DNA): TGCGCCAGCAGCTTACCTCAGGGGGGTACCACTGAAGCTTTCTTT.